Here is one T cell receptor beta chain with its context. This entry belongs to a study of T cell responses to AZD1222 COVID-19 vaccine. The CDR3 consists of 14 residues. Germline CDR1 is SGHAT and CDR2 is FQNNGV. With 5 bases removed from V and 6 bases from J, the gap between germline ends came to 16 bases. Data came from immunoSEQ multiplex PCR; TCRdb stores just in-frame clones and leaves some out. The sample holds around 110,000 clones, nearly 90% seen once. The V call is TRBV11-2, the J call TRBJ1-2, with unresolved D. The receptor was derived from an adult who received the AZD1222 COVID-19 vaccine. Sample: peripheral blood, taken 28 days after the second AZD1222 dose. The DNA for the CDR3 is TGTGCCAGCAGCCTCGTCAGCGCGATTGATGGCTACACCTTC. Protein: CASSLVSAIDGYTF.